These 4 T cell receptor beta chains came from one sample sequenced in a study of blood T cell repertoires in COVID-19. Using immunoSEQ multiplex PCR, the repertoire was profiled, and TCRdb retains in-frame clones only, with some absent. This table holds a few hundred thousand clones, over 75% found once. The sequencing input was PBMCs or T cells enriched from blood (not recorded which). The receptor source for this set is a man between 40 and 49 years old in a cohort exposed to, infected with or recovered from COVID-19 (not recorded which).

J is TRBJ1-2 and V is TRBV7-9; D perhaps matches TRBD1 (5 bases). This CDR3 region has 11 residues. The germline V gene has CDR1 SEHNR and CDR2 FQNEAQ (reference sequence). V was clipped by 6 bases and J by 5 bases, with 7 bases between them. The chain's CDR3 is CASRTVYGYTF. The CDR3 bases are TGTGCCAGCAGGACAGTTTATGGCTACACCTTC.

CDR3 sequence (DNA): TGTGCCAGCAGACGGGACAGGGGGCTCGCGAATAGCAATCAGCCCCAGCATTTT. Residues: CASRRDRGLANSNQPQHF. The rearrangement joins TRBV28 to TRBJ1-5; TRBD1 agrees at 12 bases. The CDR3 sequence is 18 residues long. Trimming cost V 6 bases and J 0 bases; bases outside gene matches: 9. In germline, CDR1 is MDHEN, CDR2 SYDVKM.

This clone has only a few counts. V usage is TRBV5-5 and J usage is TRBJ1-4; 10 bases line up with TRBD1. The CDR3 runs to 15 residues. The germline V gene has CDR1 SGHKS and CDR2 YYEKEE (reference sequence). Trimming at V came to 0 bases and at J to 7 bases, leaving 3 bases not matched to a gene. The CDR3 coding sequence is TGTGCCAGCAGCTTGGTGGGGACAGGGGCTGAAAAACTGTTTTTT. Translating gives CASSLVGTGAEKLFF. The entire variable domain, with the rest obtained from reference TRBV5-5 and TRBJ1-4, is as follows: DAGVTQSPTHLIKTRGQQVTLRCSPISGHKSVSWYQQVLGQGPQFIFQYYEKEERGRGNFPDRFSARQFPNYSSELNVNALLLGDSALYLCASSLVGTGAEKLFFGSGTQLSVL.

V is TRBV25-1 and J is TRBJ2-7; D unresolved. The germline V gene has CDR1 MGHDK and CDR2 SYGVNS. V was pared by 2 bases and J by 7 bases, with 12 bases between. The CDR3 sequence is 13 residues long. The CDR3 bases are TGTGCCAGCAGTGAAACCCAGGTTGGGGAGCAGTACTTC. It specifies CASSETQVGEQYF.